Listed below are T cell receptor beta chains from one sample, sequenced in a study of T cells in Graves' hyperthyroidism and ophthalmopathy. TCRdb redid the calling of the multiplex PCR reads with MiXCR, one entry per CDR3 protein. The data show approximately 400,000 distinct CDR3 sequences, over 11% seen once. The sample comprised blood. The receptors come from an older woman with Graves' hyperthyroidism. Each CDR3 is given with its conserved first and last residue.

j_call v_call cdr3_aa
TRBJ1-1 TRBV30 CAWSPQTAEAFF
TRBJ1-2 TRBV12-3/TRBV12-4 CASTARREYGYTF
TRBJ1-3 TRBV7-8 CASSLGAGSGNTIYF
TRBJ2-3 TRBV13 CASSSWTSGNADTQYF
TRBJ2-5 TRBV5-1 CASSQQRRDPRETQYF
TRBJ1-6 TRBV5-1 CASSVRDRSNSPLHF
TRBJ2-7 TRBV4-1 CASSQVGGGEQYF
TRBJ1-2 TRBV18 CASSPRKGALGGYTF
TRBJ1-1 TRBV6-1 CASSGRAAAFF
TRBJ2-2 TRBV20-1 CSARKQELATGELFF
TRBJ2-2 TRBV2 CASSEAGSLTGELFF
TRBJ2-7 TRBV12-3/TRBV12-4 CASSWARVHQYF
TRBJ1-5 TRBV27 CASSSRQNQPQHF
TRBJ2-3 TRBV5-5 CASSLVLRYSTDTQYF
TRBJ2-3 TRBV7-3 CASSLIPTDTQYF
TRBJ1-4 TRBV30 CAWSALMRADEKLFF
TRBJ1-1 TRBV27 CASSFRENTEAFF
TRBJ1-3 TRBV3-1 CASSPSVGGNTIYF
TRBJ2-7 TRBV27 CASSLLGLAGAEQYF
TRBJ2-7 TRBV10-3 CAISKQGNRGEQYF
TRBJ2-3 TRBV29-1 CSVPGDTQYF
TRBJ1-1 TRBV20-1 CSASWGGGTEAFF
TRBJ2-5 TRBV5-1 CASSLDTQETQYF
TRBJ2-1 TRBV9 CASSPSGASSYNEQFF
TRBJ2-1 TRBV5-5 CASSPTSGRGDEQFF
TRBJ2-1 TRBV27 CASSRLSSYNEQFF
TRBJ2-5 TRBV18 CASSPGQETQYF
TRBJ2-1 TRBV12-3/TRBV12-4 CASSRGLPPNEQFF
TRBJ1-4 TRBV13 CASSGFRTGRNEKLFF
TRBJ2-1 TRBV7-8 CASSSQRTSGRANNKQFF
TRBJ1-2 TRBV15 CATSREIGSSGYTF
TRBJ2-7 TRBV15 CATSRERVLDRGHYEQYF
TRBJ2-3 TRBV20-1 CSASPNEDWTDTQYF
TRBJ2-3 TRBV3-1 CASSQGARLAGGTDTQYF
TRBJ2-4 TRBV18 CASSPKDSVSIQYF
TRBJ1-4 TRBV30 CASAGGGTNEKLFF
TRBJ1-1 TRBV12-5 CASGLWQGGVDTEAFF
TRBJ2-7 TRBV30 CAWSLAGAYEQYF